This is a list of T cell receptor beta chains from one sample in a study of shared clonotypes between healthy human individuals. TCRdb keeps only in-frame clones here, not all; method: immunoSEQ multiplex PCR. The sample has more than 2 million clones; approximately 96% are singletons. The source material was naive CD4+ T cells sorted from blood. These receptors all come from a man aged 18 to 35 in good health. CDR3s include the opening cysteine and the closing phenylalanine or tryptophan. A row's size may be missing; if present it is once, few, many or a size class.

V gene: TRBV6-5
J gene: TRBJ1-1
clone size: NA
CDR3 protein: CASRQQENTEAFF

V gene: TRBV11-2
J gene: TRBJ1-1
clone size: once
CDR3 protein: CASSNRDRLNTEAFF

V gene: TRBV19
J gene: TRBJ2-5
clone size: once
CDR3 protein: CAPRRWAQETQYF

V gene: TRBV11-3
J gene: TRBJ2-2
clone size: NA
CDR3 protein: CASSLGLGGELFF

V gene: TRBV16
J gene: TRBJ1-1
clone size: once
CDR3 protein: CASSPQTNTEAFF

V gene: TRBV18
J gene: TRBJ1-1
clone size: NA
CDR3 protein: CASSPPQRVEAFF

V gene: TRBV10-3
J gene: TRBJ2-5
clone size: once
CDR3 protein: CAIIANKETQYF

V gene: TRBV7-9
J gene: TRBJ2-3
clone size: NA
CDR3 protein: CASSARLAASTDTQYF

V gene: TRBV15
J gene: TRBJ1-6
clone size: NA
CDR3 protein: CATSRMTGGGSPLHF

V gene: TRBV4-2
J gene: TRBJ1-5
clone size: NA
CDR3 protein: CASSQDYHGTGSNQPQHF

V gene: TRBV9
J gene: TRBJ2-2
clone size: NA
CDR3 protein: CASSVGQGDTGELFF

V gene: TRBV30
J gene: TRBJ2-3
clone size: once
CDR3 protein: CAWIAGTGGTDTQYF

V gene: TRBV29-1
J gene: TRBJ2-3
clone size: NA
CDR3 protein: CSVVLAGGSTDTQYF

V gene: TRBV5-1
J gene: TRBJ1-4
clone size: NA
CDR3 protein: CASSGQGEKLFF

V gene: TRBV19
J gene: TRBJ2-2
clone size: NA
CDR3 protein: CASSPWTTVTGELFF

V gene: TRBV5-1
J gene: TRBJ1-2
clone size: NA
CDR3 protein: CASSLLSMAGYTF

V gene: TRBV5-6
J gene: TRBJ1-2
clone size: NA
CDR3 protein: CASSPQGQGAVGYTF

V gene: TRBV5-6
J gene: TRBJ2-1
clone size: NA
CDR3 protein: CASTRDSNEQFF

V gene: TRBV4-3
J gene: TRBJ2-1
clone size: NA
CDR3 protein: CASSQEGGGGSQEQFF

V gene: TRBV18
J gene: TRBJ1-3
clone size: NA
CDR3 protein: CASSPGGFSGNTIYF

V gene: TRBV19
J gene: TRBJ2-1
clone size: NA
CDR3 protein: CASSIVGSGRSYNEQFF

V gene: TRBV29-1
J gene: TRBJ1-2
clone size: few
CDR3 protein: CSVVQGTYGYTF

V gene: TRBV9
J gene: TRBJ1-3
clone size: NA
CDR3 protein: CASSVGAGQGFNTIYF

V gene: TRBV9
J gene: TRBJ1-5
clone size: NA
CDR3 protein: CASSVEVCGRSNQPQHF

V gene: TRBV5-1
J gene: TRBJ1-1
clone size: NA
CDR3 protein: CASSFRWTNTEAFF

V gene: TRBV18
J gene: TRBJ2-7
clone size: NA
CDR3 protein: CASSPQGQGNEQYF

V gene: TRBV5-4
J gene: TRBJ2-1
clone size: NA
CDR3 protein: CASNIDSSYNEQFF

V gene: TRBV5-1
J gene: TRBJ1-3
clone size: once
CDR3 protein: CASSLEPGSGNTIYF

V gene: TRBV7-9
J gene: TRBJ1-5
clone size: NA
CDR3 protein: CASSPGTGAFSNQPQHF

V gene: TRBV27
J gene: TRBJ2-7
clone size: NA
CDR3 protein: CASSSGTGYYEQYF

V gene: TRBV10-1
J gene: TRBJ2-7
clone size: NA
CDR3 protein: CASSDGVLPYEQYF

V gene: TRBV7-2
J gene: TRBJ1-1
clone size: NA
CDR3 protein: CASKGRQALNTEAFF

V gene: TRBV2
J gene: TRBJ2-7
clone size: NA
CDR3 protein: CATLSARVSYEQYF

V gene: TRBV7-9
J gene: TRBJ1-1
clone size: NA
CDR3 protein: CASSFGGSWGTSTEAFF

V gene: TRBV28
J gene: TRBJ2-2
clone size: NA
CDR3 protein: CASSLSGRANTGELFF

V gene: TRBV7-8
J gene: TRBJ1-5
clone size: NA
CDR3 protein: CASSRDSNQPQHF

V gene: TRBV5-1
J gene: TRBJ2-7
clone size: NA
CDR3 protein: CASSPDPDRGTEQYF

V gene: TRBV29-1
J gene: TRBJ1-1
clone size: NA
CDR3 protein: CSVGQGNTEAFF

V gene: TRBV7-2
J gene: TRBJ2-1
clone size: once
CDR3 protein: CASSPLGTSVYNEQFF

V gene: TRBV4-1
J gene: TRBJ1-2
clone size: NA
CDR3 protein: CASSQGLANTF

V gene: TRBV7-3
J gene: TRBJ2-1
clone size: NA
CDR3 protein: CASSFTGTSGGRNEQFF

V gene: TRBV30
J gene: TRBJ2-5
clone size: NA
CDR3 protein: CAWSKGTTKETQYF

V gene: TRBV2
J gene: TRBJ2-1
clone size: NA
CDR3 protein: CASSPNMGYEQFF

V gene: TRBV7-9
J gene: TRBJ2-1
clone size: NA
CDR3 protein: CASSPGQGQHEQFF

V gene: TRBV10-1
J gene: TRBJ2-7
clone size: once
CDR3 protein: CASSESTRPYEQYF

V gene: TRBV15
J gene: TRBJ2-7
clone size: NA
CDR3 protein: CATSREGQGYEQYF

V gene: TRBV10-3
J gene: TRBJ2-3
clone size: NA
CDR3 protein: CAISEYGTSGTDTQYF

V gene: TRBV5-1
J gene: TRBJ1-3
clone size: NA
CDR3 protein: CASSLQGSGNTIYF

V gene: TRBV5-1
J gene: TRBJ2-1
clone size: NA
CDR3 protein: CASSLALEQFF

V gene: TRBV10-1
J gene: TRBJ1-6
clone size: few
CDR3 protein: CASSPGQGDSSPLHF

V gene: TRBV5-1
J gene: TRBJ2-2
clone size: NA
CDR3 protein: CASSFKNGELFF

V gene: TRBV30
J gene: TRBJ1-6
clone size: few
CDR3 protein: CAWSVRTAGSPLHF

V gene: TRBV5-4
J gene: TRBJ1-6
clone size: NA
CDR3 protein: CASSLVGGGNSPLHF

V gene: TRBV2
J gene: TRBJ2-7
clone size: NA
CDR3 protein: CASSEARRSNEQYF

V gene: TRBV10-2
J gene: TRBJ2-1
clone size: NA
CDR3 protein: CASNRDGSNNEQFF

V gene: TRBV9
J gene: TRBJ2-3
clone size: NA
CDR3 protein: CASSVDGRELSDTQYF

V gene: TRBV29-1
J gene: TRBJ2-5
clone size: NA
CDR3 protein: CGGQGMGRAETQYF

V gene: TRBV18
J gene: TRBJ2-7
clone size: NA
CDR3 protein: CASSPPGLAGGTHEQYF

V gene: TRBV19
J gene: TRBJ1-3
clone size: NA
CDR3 protein: CASTPRGSGNTIYF